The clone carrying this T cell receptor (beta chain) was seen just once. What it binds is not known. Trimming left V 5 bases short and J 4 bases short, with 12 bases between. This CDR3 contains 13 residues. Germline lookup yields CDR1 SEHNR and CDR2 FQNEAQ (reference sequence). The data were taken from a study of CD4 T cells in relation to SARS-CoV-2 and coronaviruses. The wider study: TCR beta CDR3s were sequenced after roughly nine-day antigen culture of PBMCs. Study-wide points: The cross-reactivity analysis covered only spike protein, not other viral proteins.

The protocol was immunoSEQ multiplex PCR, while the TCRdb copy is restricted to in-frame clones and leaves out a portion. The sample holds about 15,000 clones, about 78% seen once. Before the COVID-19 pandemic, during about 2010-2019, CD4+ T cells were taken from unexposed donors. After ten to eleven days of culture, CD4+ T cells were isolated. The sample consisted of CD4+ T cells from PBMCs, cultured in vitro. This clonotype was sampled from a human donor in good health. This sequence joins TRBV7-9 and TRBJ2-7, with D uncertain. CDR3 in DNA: TGTGCCAGCAGCCCCCGGGCGAGGTACGAGCAGTACTTC. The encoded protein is CASSPRARYEQYF.